The rows below give T cell receptor beta chains drawn from one sample of a study of T cell responses to AZD1222 COVID-19 vaccine. TCRdb's copy holds only in-frame clones and misses some; the assay was immunoSEQ multiplex PCR. The sample shows 120,000 to 150,000 clones, 70% to 90% of them seen only once. Source: peripheral blood, taken on day 0 of AZD1222 vaccination. These receptors originate from an adult in good health. Each CDR3 is given with its conserved first and last residue. Fields, in order: D gene, CDR3 length, J gene, clone size, V gene, CDR3 protein, CDR3 DNA. The D gene is left open where the match is weak. A row's size may be missing; if present it is once, few, many or a size class.

D gene: -
CDR3 length: 17
J gene: TRBJ1-3
clone size: few
V gene: TRBV7-9
CDR3 protein: CASSLFRGGTSGNTIYF
CDR3 DNA: TGTGCCAGCAGCTTATTTCGAGGGGGGACATCTGGAAACACCATATATTTT

D gene: TRBD1
CDR3 length: 14
J gene: TRBJ2-7
clone size: -
V gene: TRBV19
CDR3 protein: CASSIRQGNYEQYF
CDR3 DNA: TGTGCCAGTAGTATTCGACAGGGGAACTACGAGCAGTACTTC

D gene: -
CDR3 length: 15
J gene: TRBJ2-7
clone size: -
V gene: TRBV7-3
CDR3 protein: CASSPGIGSSYEQYF
CDR3 DNA: TGTGCCAGCAGTCCCGGCATAGGCAGTTCCTACGAGCAGTACTTC

D gene: -
CDR3 length: 13
J gene: TRBJ2-1
clone size: -
V gene: TRBV12-3/TRBV12-4
CDR3 protein: CASSFIVANEQFF
CDR3 DNA: TGTGCCAGCAGTTTTATAGTTGCCAATGAGCAGTTCTTC

D gene: -
CDR3 length: 14
J gene: TRBJ1-2
clone size: -
V gene: TRBV5-8
CDR3 protein: CASSLGFGIYGYTF
CDR3 DNA: TGTGCCAGCAGCTTGGGGTTCGGTATATATGGCTACACCTTC

D gene: -
CDR3 length: 14
J gene: TRBJ1-2
clone size: -
V gene: TRBV27
CDR3 protein: CASSFGTLGYGYTF
CDR3 DNA: TGTGCCAGCAGTTTTGGGACCTTAGGATATGGCTACACCTTC

D gene: TRBD1
CDR3 length: 17
J gene: TRBJ2-6
clone size: -
V gene: TRBV11-3
CDR3 protein: CASSSGTGGSGANVLTF
CDR3 DNA: TGTGCCAGCAGCTCGGGGACAGGGGGCTCTGGGGCCAACGTCCTGACTTTC

D gene: -
CDR3 length: 16
J gene: TRBJ1-1
clone size: -
V gene: TRBV3-1/TRBV3-2
CDR3 protein: CASSQESRTDFTEAFF
CDR3 DNA: TGTGCCAGCAGCCAGGAGTCACGGACAGACTTTACTGAAGCTTTCTTT

D gene: TRBD1
CDR3 length: 13
J gene: TRBJ1-4
clone size: -
V gene: TRBV28
CDR3 protein: CASTPGQNEKLFF
CDR3 DNA: TGTGCCAGCACCCCGGGACAGAATGAAAAACTGTTTTTT

D gene: -
CDR3 length: 14
J gene: TRBJ1-1
clone size: -
V gene: TRBV9
CDR3 protein: CASSVRSQYTEAFF
CDR3 DNA: TGTGCCAGCAGCGTCCGGTCCCAATACACTGAAGCTTTCTTT

D gene: -
CDR3 length: 16
J gene: TRBJ1-1
clone size: -
V gene: TRBV5-1
CDR3 protein: CASSLEVGQMNTEAFF
CDR3 DNA: TGCGCCAGCAGCTTGGAGGTAGGGCAGATGAACACTGAAGCTTTCTTT

D gene: TRBD1
CDR3 length: 15
J gene: TRBJ1-2
clone size: -
V gene: TRBV5-1
CDR3 protein: CASSSPDRGGYGYTF
CDR3 DNA: TGCGCCAGCAGCTCGCCGGACAGGGGCGGCTATGGCTACACCTTC

D gene: -
CDR3 length: 15
J gene: TRBJ2-5
clone size: -
V gene: TRBV10-3
CDR3 protein: CAISNRDKSQETQYF
CDR3 DNA: TGTGCCATCAGTAACCGGGACAAGTCCCAAGAGACCCAGTACTTC

D gene: -
CDR3 length: 15
J gene: TRBJ1-1
clone size: once
V gene: TRBV5-4
CDR3 protein: CASSPPEDRRLEAFF
CDR3 DNA: TGTGCCAGCAGCCCACCAGAAGACAGGCGACTTGAAGCTTTCTTT

D gene: -
CDR3 length: 13
J gene: TRBJ1-1
clone size: -
V gene: TRBV15
CDR3 protein: CATSRDMQYEAFF
CDR3 DNA: TGTGCCACCAGCAGAGATATGCAGTATGAAGCTTTCTTT

D gene: TRBD1
CDR3 length: 16
J gene: TRBJ1-5
clone size: -
V gene: TRBV7-9
CDR3 protein: CASSFSGTGGAQPQHF
CDR3 DNA: TGTGCCAGCAGCTTTTCCGGGACAGGGGGCGCTCAGCCCCAGCATTTT

D gene: TRBD1
CDR3 length: 17
J gene: TRBJ1-5
clone size: -
V gene: TRBV19
CDR3 protein: CASSRRQGAHSNQPQHF
CDR3 DNA: TGTGCCAGTAGTAGAAGACAGGGGGCTCATAGCAATCAGCCCCAGCATTTT

D gene: -
CDR3 length: 16
J gene: TRBJ1-6
clone size: -
V gene: TRBV5-1
CDR3 protein: CASSLQGSGLGSPLHF
CDR3 DNA: TGCGCCAGCAGCTTGCAGGGGAGCGGTTTGGGTTCACCCCTCCACTTT

D gene: TRBD1
CDR3 length: 15
J gene: TRBJ2-7
clone size: -
V gene: TRBV7-8
CDR3 protein: CASSPKDRAAYEQYF
CDR3 DNA: TGTGCCAGCAGCCCGAAAGACAGGGCAGCCTACGAGCAGTACTTC

D gene: -
CDR3 length: 17
J gene: TRBJ2-7
clone size: -
V gene: TRBV5-8
CDR3 protein: CASLRGADSLSSYEQYF
CDR3 DNA: TGTGCCAGCTTACGAGGGGCAGACTCCCTGAGCTCCTACGAGCAGTACTTC

D gene: -
CDR3 length: 17
J gene: TRBJ1-3
clone size: -
V gene: TRBV28
CDR3 protein: CASSHRPTQSSGNTIYF
CDR3 DNA: TGTGCCAGCAGCCATAGACCCACCCAGAGCTCTGGAAACACCATATATTTT

D gene: -
CDR3 length: 13
J gene: TRBJ1-2
clone size: -
V gene: TRBV28
CDR3 protein: CASSLMRGYGYTF
CDR3 DNA: TGTGCCAGCAGTCTCATGAGGGGATACGGCTACACCTTC

D gene: -
CDR3 length: 12
J gene: TRBJ2-4
clone size: few
V gene: TRBV7-2
CDR3 protein: CASSFLKNIQYF
CDR3 DNA: TGTGCCAGCAGCTTTCTGAAAAACATTCAGTACTTC

D gene: -
CDR3 length: 17
J gene: TRBJ1-5
clone size: -
V gene: TRBV19
CDR3 protein: CASSIRAGREQAMPQHF
CDR3 DNA: TGTGCCAGTAGTATTAGGGCTGGCAGGGAGCAGGCTATGCCCCAGCATTTT

D gene: -
CDR3 length: 11
J gene: TRBJ1-2
clone size: -
V gene: TRBV24-1
CDR3 protein: CATSHSTGYTF
CDR3 DNA: TGTGCCACCAGTCACTCGACCGGCTACACCTTC

D gene: -
CDR3 length: 11
J gene: TRBJ1-2
clone size: -
V gene: TRBV24-1
CDR3 protein: CATSDLLGYTF
CDR3 DNA: TGTGCCACCAGTGATTTGCTTGGCTACACCTTC

D gene: TRBD1
CDR3 length: 11
J gene: TRBJ1-2
clone size: -
V gene: TRBV28
CDR3 protein: CAGQGSYGYTF
CDR3 DNA: TGTGCCGGACAGGGTAGCTATGGCTACACCTTC

D gene: -
CDR3 length: 13
J gene: TRBJ2-1
clone size: -
V gene: TRBV2
CDR3 protein: CASSEIVGARQFF
CDR3 DNA: TGTGCCAGCAGTGAAATTGTCGGGGCTCGACAGTTCTTC

D gene: TRBD1
CDR3 length: 16
J gene: TRBJ2-7
clone size: -
V gene: TRBV18
CDR3 protein: CASSPQPGTAPYEQYF
CDR3 DNA: TGTGCCAGCTCACCTCAACCCGGGACAGCTCCCTACGAGCAGTACTTC